This TCR beta chain emerged from a study of cytomegalovirus exposure and HLA in healthy donors. Study context: In terms of ancestry, the Caucasian-associated cluster contained roughly 81% of the roughly 400 genotyped donors. Findings and limits, study-wide: In a later analysis, donors in an Asian-associated ancestry cluster reportedly had fewer N-insertions in productive TCRs than the cohort mean. HLA restriction was apparent for most CMV-associated TCR beta chains in a later analysis.

Worth noting for this clone: The target antigen is unknown.

Looked up from germline, CDR1 is SGHKS and CDR2 is YYEKEE (reference sequence). J lost 6 bases, V lost 5 bases, and 8 bases had no gene match. CDR3 length: 14 amino acids. PCR employed 60 Vbeta and 13 Jbeta primers. Sequencing used immunoSEQ multiplex PCR; TCRdb keeps in-frame clones, though not all of them. The table lists about 170,000 clones, 76% of them singletons. The chain uses TRBV5-5 and TRBJ1-2, with 9 bases identical to TRBD1. This TCR derives from a female donor in good health and CMV-seronegative. Sample: PBMCs. CDR3 residues: CASSSPGQGNGYTF. The CDR3 bases are TGTGCCAGCAGTTCTCCGGGACAGGGAAATGGCTACACCTTC.